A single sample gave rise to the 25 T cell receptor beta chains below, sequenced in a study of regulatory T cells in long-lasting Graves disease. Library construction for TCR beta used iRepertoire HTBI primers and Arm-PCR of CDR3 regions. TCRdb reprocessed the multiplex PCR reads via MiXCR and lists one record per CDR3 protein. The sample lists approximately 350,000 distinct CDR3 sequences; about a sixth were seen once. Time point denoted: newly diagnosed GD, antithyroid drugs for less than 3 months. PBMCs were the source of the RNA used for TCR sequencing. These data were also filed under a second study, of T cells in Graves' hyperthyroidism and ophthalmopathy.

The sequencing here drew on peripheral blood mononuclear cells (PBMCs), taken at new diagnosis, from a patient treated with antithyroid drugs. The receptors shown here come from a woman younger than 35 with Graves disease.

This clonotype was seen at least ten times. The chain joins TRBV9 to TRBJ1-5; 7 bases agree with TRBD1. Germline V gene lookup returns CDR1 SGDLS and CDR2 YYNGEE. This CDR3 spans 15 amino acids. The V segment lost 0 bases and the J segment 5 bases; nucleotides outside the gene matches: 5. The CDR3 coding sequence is TGTGCCAGCAGCGTAGGGGCAGGGGGAGATCAGCCCCAGCATTTT. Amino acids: CASSVGAGGDQPQHF. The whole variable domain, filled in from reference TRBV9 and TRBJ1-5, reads DSGVTQTPKHLITATGQRVTLRCSPRSGDLSVYWYQQSLDQGLQFLIQYYNGEERAKGNILERFSAQQFPDLHSELNLSSLELGDSALYFCASSVGAGGDQPQHFGDGTRLSIL.

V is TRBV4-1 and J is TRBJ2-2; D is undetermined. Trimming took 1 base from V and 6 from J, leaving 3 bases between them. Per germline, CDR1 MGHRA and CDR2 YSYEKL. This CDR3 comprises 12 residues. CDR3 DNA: TGCGCCAGCAGCCAAGCGGCCGGGGAGCTGTTTTTT. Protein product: CASSQAAGELFF.

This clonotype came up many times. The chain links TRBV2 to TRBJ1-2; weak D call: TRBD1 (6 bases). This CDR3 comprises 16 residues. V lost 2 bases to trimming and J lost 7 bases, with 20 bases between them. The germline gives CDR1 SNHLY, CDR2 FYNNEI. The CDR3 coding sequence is TGTGCCAGCAGTGAATATCCTTTGAGGGGGGCGCGTGGCTACACCTTC. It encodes CASSEYPLRGARGYTF.

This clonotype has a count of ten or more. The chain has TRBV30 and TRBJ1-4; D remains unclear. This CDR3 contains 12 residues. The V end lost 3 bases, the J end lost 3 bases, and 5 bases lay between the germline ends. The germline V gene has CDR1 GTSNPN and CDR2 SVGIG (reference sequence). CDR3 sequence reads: CAWSGPNEKLFF. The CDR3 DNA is TGTGCCTGGAGCGGACCTAATGAAAAACTGTTTTTT.

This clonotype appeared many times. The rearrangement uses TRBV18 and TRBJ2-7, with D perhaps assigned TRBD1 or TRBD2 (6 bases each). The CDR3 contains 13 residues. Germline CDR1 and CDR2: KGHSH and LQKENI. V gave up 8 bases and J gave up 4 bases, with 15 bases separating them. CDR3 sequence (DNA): TGTGCCAGCAGTCCGGGGGCCGCATACGAGCAGTACTTC. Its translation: CASSPGAAYEQYF.

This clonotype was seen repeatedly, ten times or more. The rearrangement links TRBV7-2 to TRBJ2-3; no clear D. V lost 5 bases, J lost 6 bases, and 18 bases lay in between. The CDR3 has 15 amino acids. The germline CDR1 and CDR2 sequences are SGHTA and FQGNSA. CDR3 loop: CASSKELGFTDTQYF. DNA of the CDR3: TGTGCCAGCAGCAAAGAACTGGGGTTTACCGATACGCAGTATTTT.

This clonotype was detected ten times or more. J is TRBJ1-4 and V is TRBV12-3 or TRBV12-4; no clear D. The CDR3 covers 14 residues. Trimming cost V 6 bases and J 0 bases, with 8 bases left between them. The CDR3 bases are TGTGCCAGCAGCCCCCGAGCAACTAATGAAAAACTGTTTTTT. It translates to CASSPRATNEKLFF.

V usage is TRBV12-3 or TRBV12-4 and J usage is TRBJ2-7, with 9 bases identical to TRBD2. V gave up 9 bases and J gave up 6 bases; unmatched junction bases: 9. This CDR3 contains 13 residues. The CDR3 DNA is TGTGCCAGTAGGGAGTTAGCGGGAGCCGAGCAGTACTTC. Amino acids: CASRELAGAEQYF.

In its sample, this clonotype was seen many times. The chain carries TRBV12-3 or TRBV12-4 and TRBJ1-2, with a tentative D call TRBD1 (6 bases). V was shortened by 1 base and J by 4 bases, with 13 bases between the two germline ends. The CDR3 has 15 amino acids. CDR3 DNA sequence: TGTGCCAGCAGTTTAGATGGCAGGGGAAGCTATGGCTACACCTTC. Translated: CASSLDGRGSYGYTF.

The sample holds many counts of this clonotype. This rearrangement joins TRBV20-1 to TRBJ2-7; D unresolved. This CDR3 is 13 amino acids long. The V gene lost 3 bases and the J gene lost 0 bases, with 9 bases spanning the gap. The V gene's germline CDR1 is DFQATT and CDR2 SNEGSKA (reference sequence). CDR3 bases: TGCAGTGCTAGGGCGACTGACTCCTACGAGCAGTACTTC. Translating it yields CSARATDSYEQYF.

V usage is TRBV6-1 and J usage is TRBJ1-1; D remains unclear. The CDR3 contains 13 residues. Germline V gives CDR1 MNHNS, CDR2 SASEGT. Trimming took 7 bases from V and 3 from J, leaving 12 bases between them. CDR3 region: CASTSGGDTEAFF. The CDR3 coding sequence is TGTGCCAGCACCTCTGGAGGAGACACTGAAGCTTTCTTT.

CDR3 residues: CASRQHAGGINTEAFF. The CDR3 DNA follows: TGTGCCAGCAGACAACACGCCGGAGGGATAAACACTGAAGCTTTCTTT. The chain employs TRBV12-3 or TRBV12-4 and TRBJ1-1; D is unresolved. CDR3 length: 16 amino acids. Trimming stripped 6 bases from V and 2 bases from J, with 19 bases between.

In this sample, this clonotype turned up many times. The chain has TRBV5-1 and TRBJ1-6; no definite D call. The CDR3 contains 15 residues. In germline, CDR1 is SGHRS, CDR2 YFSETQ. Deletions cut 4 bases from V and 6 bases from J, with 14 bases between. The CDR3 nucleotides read TGCGCCAGCAGCCTCCTGCCGGAACCTAATTCACCCCTCCACTTT. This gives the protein CASSLLPEPNSPLHF.

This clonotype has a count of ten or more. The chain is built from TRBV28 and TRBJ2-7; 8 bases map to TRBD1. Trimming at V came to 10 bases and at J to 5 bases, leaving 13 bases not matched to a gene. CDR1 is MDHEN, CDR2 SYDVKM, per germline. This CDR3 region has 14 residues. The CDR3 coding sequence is TGTGCCACAAGCGCAGGGGGCCGCGGCAACGAGCAGTACTTC. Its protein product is CATSAGGRGNEQYF.

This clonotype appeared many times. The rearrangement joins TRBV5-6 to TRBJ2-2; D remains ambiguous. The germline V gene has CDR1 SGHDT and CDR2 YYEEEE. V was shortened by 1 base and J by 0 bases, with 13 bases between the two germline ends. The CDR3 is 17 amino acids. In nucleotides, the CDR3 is TGTGCCAGCAGCTTGTCGCTCCGGACGTCGAACACCGGGGAGCTGTTTTTT. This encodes CASSLSLRTSNTGELFF. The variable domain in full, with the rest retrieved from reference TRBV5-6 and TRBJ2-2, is DAGVTQSPTHLIKTRGQQVTLRCSPKSGHDTVSWYQQALGQGPQFIFQYYEEEERQRGNFPDRFSGHQFPNYSSELNVNALLLGDSALYLCASSLSLRTSNTGELFFGEGSRLTVL.

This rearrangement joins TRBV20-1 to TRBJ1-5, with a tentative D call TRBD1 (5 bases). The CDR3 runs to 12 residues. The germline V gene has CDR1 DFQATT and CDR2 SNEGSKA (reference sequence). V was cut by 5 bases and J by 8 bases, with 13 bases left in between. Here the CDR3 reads CSAWDGVEPQHF. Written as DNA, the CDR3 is TGCAGTGCTTGGGACGGGGTAGAGCCCCAGCATTTT.

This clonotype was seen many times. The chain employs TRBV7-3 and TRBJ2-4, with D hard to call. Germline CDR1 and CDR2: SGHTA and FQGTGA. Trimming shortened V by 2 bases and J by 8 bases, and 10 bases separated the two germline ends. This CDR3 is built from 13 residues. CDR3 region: CASSLHEWDIQYF. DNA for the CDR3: TGTGCCAGCAGCTTACACGAGTGGGACATTCAGTACTTC.

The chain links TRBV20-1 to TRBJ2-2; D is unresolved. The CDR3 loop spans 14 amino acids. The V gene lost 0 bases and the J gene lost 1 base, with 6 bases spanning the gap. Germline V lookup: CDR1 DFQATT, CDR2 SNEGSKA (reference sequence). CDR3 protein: CSARDWGNTGELFF. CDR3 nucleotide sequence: TGCAGTGCTAGAGATTGGGGGAACACCGGGGAGCTGTTTTTT.

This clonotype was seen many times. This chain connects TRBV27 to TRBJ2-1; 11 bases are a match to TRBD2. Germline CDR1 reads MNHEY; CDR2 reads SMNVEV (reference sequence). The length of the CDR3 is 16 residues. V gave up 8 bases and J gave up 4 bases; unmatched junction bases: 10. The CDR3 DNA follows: TGTGCCAGCCGCAGGGGGGGACTAGCGGATTACAATGAGCAGTTCTTC. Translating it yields CASRRGGLADYNEQFF.

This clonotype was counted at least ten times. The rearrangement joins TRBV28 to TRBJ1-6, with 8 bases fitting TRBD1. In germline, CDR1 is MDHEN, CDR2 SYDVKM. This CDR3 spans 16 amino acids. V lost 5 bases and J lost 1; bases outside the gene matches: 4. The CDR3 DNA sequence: TGTGCCAGCAGTCGGAACAGGGGGTCCTATAATTCACCCCTCCACTTT. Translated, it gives CASSRNRGSYNSPLHF.

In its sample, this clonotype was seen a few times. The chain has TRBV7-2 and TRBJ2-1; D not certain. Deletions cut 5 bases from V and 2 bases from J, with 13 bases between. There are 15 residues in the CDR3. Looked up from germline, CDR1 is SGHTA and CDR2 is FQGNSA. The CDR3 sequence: CASSPRVGPYNEQFF. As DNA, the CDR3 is TGTGCCAGCAGCCCCCGAGTAGGTCCCTACAATGAGCAGTTCTTC.

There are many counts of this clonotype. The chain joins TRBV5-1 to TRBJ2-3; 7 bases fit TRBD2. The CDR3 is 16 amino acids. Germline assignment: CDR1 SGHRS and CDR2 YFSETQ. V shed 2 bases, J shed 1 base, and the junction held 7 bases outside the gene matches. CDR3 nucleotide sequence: TGCGCCAGCAGCTTTGGAAGAACTAGCGGCACAGATACGCAGTATTTT. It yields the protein CASSFGRTSGTDTQYF.

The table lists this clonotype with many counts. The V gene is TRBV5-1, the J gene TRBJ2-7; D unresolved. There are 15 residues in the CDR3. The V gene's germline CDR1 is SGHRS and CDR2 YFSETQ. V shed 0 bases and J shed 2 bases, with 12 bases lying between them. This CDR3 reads CASSLGPRSPYEQYF. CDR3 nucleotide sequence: TGCGCCAGCAGCTTGGGCCCCCGCAGCCCCTACGAGCAGTACTTC.

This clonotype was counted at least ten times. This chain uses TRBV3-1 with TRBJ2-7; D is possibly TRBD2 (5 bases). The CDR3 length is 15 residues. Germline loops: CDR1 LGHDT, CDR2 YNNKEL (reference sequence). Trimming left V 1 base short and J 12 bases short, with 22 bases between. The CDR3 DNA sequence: TGTGCCAGCAGCCAAGGGAGGTCAGCCTCAGTGTGGATGTACTTC. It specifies CASSQGRSASVWMYF.

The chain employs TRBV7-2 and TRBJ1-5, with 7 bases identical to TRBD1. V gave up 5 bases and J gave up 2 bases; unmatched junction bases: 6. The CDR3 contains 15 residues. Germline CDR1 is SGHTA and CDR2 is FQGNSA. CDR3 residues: CASSRDRAGNQPQHF. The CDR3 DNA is TGTGCCAGCAGCCGAGACAGGGCTGGCAATCAGCCCCAGCATTTT.